The source of this T cell receptor beta chain is a study of blood T cell repertoires in COVID-19. Whole-study context: Sites across the United States, Italy and Spain contributed samples from acute and convalescent COVID-19.

Sequencing used immunoSEQ multiplex PCR; TCRdb keeps in-frame clones, though not all of them. The repertoire holds 250,000 to 300,000 clones, with 70% to 90% as singletons. This clone was counted ten times or more. CDR3 length: 19 amino acids. Trimming took 3 bases from V and 0 from J; bases not matched to a gene: 8. The V gene's germline CDR1 is LGHNA and CDR2 YNFKEQ. What was sequenced was peripheral blood. The chain recombines TRBV4-2 with TRBJ2-2; 12 bases match TRBD1. This receptor was obtained from a man aged 45-60 years with active or convalescent COVID-19. The CDR3 reads CASSQWGTGGLSNTGELFF. The CDR3 region has the DNA TGTGCCAGCAGCCAGTGGGGGACAGGGGGCCTTTCGAACACCGGGGAGCTGTTTTTT.